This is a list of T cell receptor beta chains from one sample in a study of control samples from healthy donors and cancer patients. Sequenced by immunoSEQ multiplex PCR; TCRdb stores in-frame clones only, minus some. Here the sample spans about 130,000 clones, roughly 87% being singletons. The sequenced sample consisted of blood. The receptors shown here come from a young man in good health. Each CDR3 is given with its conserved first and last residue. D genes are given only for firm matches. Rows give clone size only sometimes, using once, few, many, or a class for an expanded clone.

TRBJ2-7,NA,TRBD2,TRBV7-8,TGTGCCAGCAGTCTAGCGGGAGGTATCTACGAGCAGTACTTC,CASSLAGGIYEQYF
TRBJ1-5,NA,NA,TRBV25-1,TGTGCCAGCACCCGGGGGGACGGTCAGCCCCAGCATTTT,CASTRGDGQPQHF
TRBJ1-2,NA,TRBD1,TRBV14,TGTGCCAGCAGCCCCGGTAGGGGGCCTGGCTATGGCTACACCTTC,CASSPGRGPGYGYTF
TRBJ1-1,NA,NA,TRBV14,TGTGCCAGCAGCCAACCCAGGAACACTGAAGCTTTCTTT,CASSQPRNTEAFF
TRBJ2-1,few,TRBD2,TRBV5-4,TGTGCCAGCAGCTTGGAGATCGGGAGGGCCCAATCCTACAATGAGCAGTTCTTC,CASSLEIGRAQSYNEQFF
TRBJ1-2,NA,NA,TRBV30,TGTGCCTGGAAGGAAGCTAACTATGGCTACACCTTC,CAWKEANYGYTF
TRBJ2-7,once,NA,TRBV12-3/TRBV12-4,TGTGCCAGCAGTTCCTTTGCCTACGAGCAGTACTTC,CASSSFAYEQYF
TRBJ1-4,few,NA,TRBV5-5,TGTGCCAGCAGCCCCCCTCCAGCTAATGAAAAACTGTTTTTT,CASSPPPANEKLFF
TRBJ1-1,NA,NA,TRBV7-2,TGTGCCAGCAGCCTAATACAGGGCTGGAACACTGAAGCTTTCTTT,CASSLIQGWNTEAFF
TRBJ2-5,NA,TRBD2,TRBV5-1,TGCGCCAGCGGAACTAGCGGGAGGTGGGGGGAGACCCAGTACTTC,CASGTSGRWGETQYF
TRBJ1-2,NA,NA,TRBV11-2,TGTGCCAGCAGCCATGGGAGCCCCTATGGCTACACCTTC,CASSHGSPYGYTF
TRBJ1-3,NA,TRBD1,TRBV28,TGTGCCAGCAGTGAACCCGGGACAGGGGTATACACCATATATTTT,CASSEPGTGVYTIYF
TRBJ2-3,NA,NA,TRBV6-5,TGTGCCAGCAGTCCTGGACCCTTAAGCACAGATACGCAGTATTTT,CASSPGPLSTDTQYF
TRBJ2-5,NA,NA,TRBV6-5,TGTGCCAGCAGTTACTCAAAACAGGTTCAAGAGACCCAGTACTTC,CASSYSKQVQETQYF
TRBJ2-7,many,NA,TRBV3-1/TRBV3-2,TGTGCCAGCAGCCCTGTCGGGTTAAACGAGCAGTACTTC,CASSPVGLNEQYF
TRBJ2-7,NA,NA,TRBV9,TGTGCCAGCAGCGGCCGGGACGGGCTTTCCTACGAGCAGTACTTC,CASSGRDGLSYEQYF
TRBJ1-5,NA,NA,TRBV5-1,TGCGCCAGCAGCTTGGGGGGGAGCAATCAGCCCCAGCATTTT,CASSLGGSNQPQHF
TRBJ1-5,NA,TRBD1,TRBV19,TGTGCCAGTAGCGAGGGACAGGGCCCCCAGCCCCAGCATTTT,CASSEGQGPQPQHF
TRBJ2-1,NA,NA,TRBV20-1,TGCAGTGCTAGAGACCCCCCTGAGCAGTTCTTC,CSARDPPEQFF
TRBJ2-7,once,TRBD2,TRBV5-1,TGCGCCAGCAGCTTGGCGGGCCTAGCGGAAACTTACGAGCAGTACTTC,CASSLAGLAETYEQYF
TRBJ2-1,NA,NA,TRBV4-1,TGCGCCAGCAGCCAAGCGGGAGAGAGCAATGAGCAGTTCTTC,CASSQAGESNEQFF
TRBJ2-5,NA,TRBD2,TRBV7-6,TGTGCCAGCAGCCTAACCGGGACTAGCGGGAACCAAGAGACCCAGTACTTC,CASSLTGTSGNQETQYF
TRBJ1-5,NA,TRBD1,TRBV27,TGTGCCAGCGGTATCTTACCGGGACAGGGGAGATTTAGTCAGCCCCAGCATTTT,CASGILPGQGRFSQPQHF
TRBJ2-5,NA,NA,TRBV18,TGTGCCAGCTCACCCCTAGACAAGGAGACCCAGTACTTC,CASSPLDKETQYF
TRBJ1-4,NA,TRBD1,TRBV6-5,TGTGCCAGCAGTTTCCAGGGGGGACTTAATGAAAAACTGTTTTTT,CASSFQGGLNEKLFF